These 10 T cell receptor beta chains came from one sample sequenced in a study of shared clonotypes between healthy human individuals (dated by TCRdb to the early 2020s). Library preparation used the immunoSEQ multiplex PCR assay. The clones in this table, taken by TCRdb from immuneACCESS, are in-frame only. Not every clone is retained; where verified, under half of the shortfall comes from an unresolved V gene, and the cause of the rest is unknown. This sample has about 480,000 clones in its table, and more than 65% of those were observed once. The leading ten clones occupy 10% to 15% of the sample. Sample: PBMCs. The receptors were sampled from a woman aged 40-49 years in good health. Some clones in this sample may be carry-over from other donors' samples.

The rearrangement uses TRBV11-2 and TRBJ1-4, with D perhaps TRBD1 (6 bases). CDR3 length: 15 residues. Deletions cut 4 bases from V and 0 bases from J, with 9 bases between. Germline lookup yields CDR1 SGHAT and CDR2 FQNNGV. This CDR3 reads CASSYTGTTNEKLFF. In DNA, the CDR3 is TGTGCCAGCAGCTATACAGGGACAACTAATGAAAAACTGTTTTTT.

The chain recombines TRBV5-1 with TRBJ1-2, with TRBD1 as a possible D gene (5 bases). CDR3 length: 15 amino acids. V lost 3 bases, J lost 2 bases, and 14 bases lay in between. Per germline, CDR1 SGHRS and CDR2 YFSETQ. In DNA, the CDR3 is TGCGCCAGCAGCTCTACCGGGACGGGGAACTATGGCTACACCTTC. Amino acid sequence: CASSSTGTGNYGYTF.

The chain is built from TRBV10-3 and TRBJ2-3; D remains ambiguous. The length of the CDR3 is 15 residues. In germline, CDR1 is ENHRY, CDR2 SYGVKD. V was pared by 5 bases and J by 6 bases, with 18 bases between. The CDR3 sequence: CAISRRPKGVDTQYF. As DNA, the CDR3 is TGTGCCATCAGTAGAAGGCCGAAGGGTGTGGATACGCAGTATTTT.

This clone was counted many times. The chain has TRBV7-2 and TRBJ2-1, with unresolved D. The germline V gene has CDR1 SGHTA and CDR2 FQGNSA. The CDR3 extends over 12 amino acids. The V gene lost 3 bases and the J gene lost 12 bases, with 12 bases spanning the gap. The CDR3 spells CASSFPERLQFF. For the CDR3, the DNA is TGTGCCAGCAGCTTCCCAGAAAGACTGCAGTTCTTC.

This chain uses TRBV10-3 with TRBJ1-2; D may be TRBD1 (5 bases). Trimming pared 0 bases from V and 4 bases from J, leaving 9 bases between. The CDR3 is 14 residues long. Germline lookup yields CDR1 ENHRY and CDR2 SYGVKD. The CDR3 DNA reads TGTGCCATCAGTGAGTCTGGACACCTCTATGGCTACACCTTC. Protein: CAISESGHLYGYTF.

A few counts support this clone. V is TRBV7-2 and J is TRBJ1-1; 11 bases fit TRBD1. V was pared by 6 bases and J by 5 bases, with 8 bases of the junction left unmatched. Germline-derived CDR1 and CDR2 are SGHTA and FQGNSA. The CDR3 extends over 15 amino acids. CDR3 DNA sequence: TGTGCCAGCAGGCGATCTGGACAGGGGGCTACTGAAGCTTTCTTT. Protein sequence: CASRRSGQGATEAFF.

The chain joins TRBV4-3 to TRBJ1-5, with D tentatively TRBD1 (6 bases). The CDR3 has 15 residues. Germline-derived CDR1 and CDR2 are LGHNA and YSLEER. Trimming took 0 bases from V and 6 from J, leaving 12 bases between them. In DNA, the CDR3 is TGCGCCAGCAGCCAAGATCTCACCAGGGGTCAGCCCCAGCATTTT. It yields the protein CASSQDLTRGQPQHF.

This chain uses TRBV7-3 with TRBJ2-3, with 13 bases fitting TRBD2. J gave up 0 bases and V 2 bases, and 2 bases lay outside the gene matches. Germline CDR1 and CDR2: SGHTA and FQGTGA. The CDR3 runs 17 residues. As DNA, the CDR3 is TGTGCCAGCAGCTTAGGGACTAGCGGGACTAGCACAGATACGCAGTATTTT. This translates into CASSLGTSGTSTDTQYF.

In its sample, this clone was seen once. V gene TRBV5-1 combines with J gene TRBJ2-5; 9 nucleotides line up with TRBD2. The CDR3 runs to 16 residues. After removal of 0 bases from V and 3 bases from J, the junction contained 6 bases not matched to a gene. CDR1 is SGHRS, CDR2 YFSETQ, per germline. This chain's CDR3 is CASSLALAGAEETQYF. CDR3 DNA: TGCGCCAGCAGCTTGGCCTTAGCGGGAGCAGAAGAGACCCAGTACTTC.

The gene calls are TRBV29-1 and TRBJ2-1; weak D call: TRBD2 (5 bases). V shed 6 bases and J shed 5 bases, with 14 bases lying between them. The CDR3 is made up of 13 amino acids. CDR1 and CDR2 (germline): SQVTM, ANQGSEA. The CDR3: CSVERVRNNEQFF. The CDR3 nucleotides read TGCAGCGTCGAGAGGGTGCGCAACAATGAGCAGTTCTTC.